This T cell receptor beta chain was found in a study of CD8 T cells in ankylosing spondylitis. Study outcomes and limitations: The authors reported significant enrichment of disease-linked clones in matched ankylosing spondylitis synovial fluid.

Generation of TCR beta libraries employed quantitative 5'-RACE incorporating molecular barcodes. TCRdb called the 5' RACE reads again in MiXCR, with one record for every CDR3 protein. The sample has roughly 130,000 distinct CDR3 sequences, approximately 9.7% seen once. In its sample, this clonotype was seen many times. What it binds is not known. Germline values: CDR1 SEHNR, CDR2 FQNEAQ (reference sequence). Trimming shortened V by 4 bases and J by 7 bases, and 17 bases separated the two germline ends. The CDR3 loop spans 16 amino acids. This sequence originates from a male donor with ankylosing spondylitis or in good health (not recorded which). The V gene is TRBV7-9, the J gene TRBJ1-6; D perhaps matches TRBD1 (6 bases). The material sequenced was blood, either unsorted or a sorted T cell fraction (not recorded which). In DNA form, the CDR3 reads TGTGCCAGCAGCTCAAGAGGACAGTCGTCAAATTCACCCCTCCACTTT. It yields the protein CASSSRGQSSNSPLHF.